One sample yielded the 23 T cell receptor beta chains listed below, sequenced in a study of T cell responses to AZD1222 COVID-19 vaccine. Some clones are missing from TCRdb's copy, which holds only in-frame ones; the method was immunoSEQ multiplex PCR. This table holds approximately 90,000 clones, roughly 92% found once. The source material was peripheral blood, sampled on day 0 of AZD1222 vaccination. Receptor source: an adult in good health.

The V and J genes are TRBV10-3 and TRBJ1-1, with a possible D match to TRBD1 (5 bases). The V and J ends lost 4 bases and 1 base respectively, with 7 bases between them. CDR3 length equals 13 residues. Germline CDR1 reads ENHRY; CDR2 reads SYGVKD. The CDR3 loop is CAISVTGNTEAFF. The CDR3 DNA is TGTGCCATCAGTGTCACAGGGAACACTGAAGCTTTCTTT.

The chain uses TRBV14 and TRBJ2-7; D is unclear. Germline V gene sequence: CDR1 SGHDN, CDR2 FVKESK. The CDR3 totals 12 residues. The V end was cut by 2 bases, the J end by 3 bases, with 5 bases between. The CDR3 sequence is CASSQQVYEQYF. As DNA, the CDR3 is TGTGCCAGCAGCCAACAGGTCTACGAGCAGTACTTC.

Written as DNA, the CDR3 is TGTGCCAGCAGCCTAGGCTTGGGGGGCCTTGAAAAACTGTTTTTT. It encodes CASSLGLGGLEKLFF. The chain recombines TRBV3-1 (or the pseudogene TRBV3-2) with TRBJ1-4; the D gene is possibly TRBD1 (6 bases). Germline loops: CDR1 LGHDT, CDR2 YNNKEL (reference sequence). This CDR3 region has 15 residues. V was trimmed by 4 bases and J by 7 bases, leaving 16 bases between them.

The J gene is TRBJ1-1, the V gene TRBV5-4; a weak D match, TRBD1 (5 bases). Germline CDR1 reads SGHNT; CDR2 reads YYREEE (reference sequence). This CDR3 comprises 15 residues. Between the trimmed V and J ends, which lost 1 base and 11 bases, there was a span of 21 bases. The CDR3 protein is CASSLIGATGGEAFF. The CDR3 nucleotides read TGTGCCAGCAGCTTGATCGGGGCCACAGGTGGGGAGGCTTTCTTT.

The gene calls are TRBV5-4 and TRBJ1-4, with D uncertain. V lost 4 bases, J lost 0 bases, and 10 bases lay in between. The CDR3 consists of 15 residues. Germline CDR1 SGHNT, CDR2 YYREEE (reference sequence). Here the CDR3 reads CASSGNLATNEKLFF. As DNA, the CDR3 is TGTGCCAGCAGCGGAAATCTAGCAACTAATGAAAAACTGTTTTTT.

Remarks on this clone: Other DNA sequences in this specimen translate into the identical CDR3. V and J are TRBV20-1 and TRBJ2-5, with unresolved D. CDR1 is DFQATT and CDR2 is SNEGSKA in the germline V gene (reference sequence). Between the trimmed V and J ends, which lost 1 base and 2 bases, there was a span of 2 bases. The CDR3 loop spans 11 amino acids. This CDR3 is CSARAQETQYF. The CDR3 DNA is TGCAGTGCTAGAGCACAAGAGACCCAGTACTTC.

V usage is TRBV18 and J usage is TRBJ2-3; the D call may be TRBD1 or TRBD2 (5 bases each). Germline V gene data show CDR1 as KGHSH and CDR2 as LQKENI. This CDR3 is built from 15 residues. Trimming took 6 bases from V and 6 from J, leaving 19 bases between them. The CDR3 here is CASSRLGPPADTQYF. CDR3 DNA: TGTGCCAGCTCTCGCTTGGGACCTCCGGCGGATACGCAGTATTTT. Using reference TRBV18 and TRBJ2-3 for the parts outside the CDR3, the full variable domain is NAGVMQNPRHLVRRRGQEARLRCSPMKGHSHVYWYRQLPEEGLKFMVYLQKENIIDESGMPKERFSAEFPKEGPSILRIQQVVRGDSAAYFCASSRLGPPADTQYFGPGTRLTVL.

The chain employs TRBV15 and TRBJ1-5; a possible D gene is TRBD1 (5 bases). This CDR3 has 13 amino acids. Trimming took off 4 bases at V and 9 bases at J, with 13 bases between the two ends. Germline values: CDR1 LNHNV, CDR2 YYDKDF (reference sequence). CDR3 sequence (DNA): TGTGCCACCAGCATCCTAAGTGGGGGGCCCCAGCATTTT. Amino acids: CATSILSGGPQHF. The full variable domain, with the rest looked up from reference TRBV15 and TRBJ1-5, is DAMVIQNPRYQVTQFGKPVTLSCSQTLNHNVMYWYQQKSSQAPKLLFHYYDKDFNNEADTPDNFQSRRPNTSFCFLDIRSPGLGDTAMYLCATSILSGGPQHFGDGTRLSIL.

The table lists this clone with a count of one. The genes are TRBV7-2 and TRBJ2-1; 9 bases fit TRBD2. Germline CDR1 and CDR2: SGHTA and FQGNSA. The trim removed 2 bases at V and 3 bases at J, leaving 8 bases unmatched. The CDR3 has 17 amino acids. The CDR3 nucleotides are TGTGCCAGCAGCTTAATCCTTAGCGGGAGCCTCTACAATGAGCAGTTCTTC. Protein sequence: CASSLILSGSLYNEQFF.

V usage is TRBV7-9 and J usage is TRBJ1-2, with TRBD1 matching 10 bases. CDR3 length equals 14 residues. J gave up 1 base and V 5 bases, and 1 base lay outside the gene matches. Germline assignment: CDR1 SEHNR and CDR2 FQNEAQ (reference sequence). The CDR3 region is CASSGQGDNYGYTF. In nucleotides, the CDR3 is TGTGCCAGCAGCGGACAGGGGGATAACTATGGCTACACCTTC. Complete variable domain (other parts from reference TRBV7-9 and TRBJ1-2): DTGVSQNPRHKITKRGQNVTFRCDPISEHNRLYWYRQTLGQGPEFLTYFQNEAQLEKSRLLSDRFSAERPKGSFSTLEIQRTEQGDSAMYLCASSGQGDNYGYTFGSGTRLTVV.

CDR3 coding DNA: TGTGCCAGCAGTTCCATGGGCACCGGGGAGCTGTTTTTT. This encodes CASSSMGTGELFF. This rearrangement joins TRBV3-1 (or the pseudogene TRBV3-2) to TRBJ2-2; no reliable D call. The CDR3 is 13 residues long. The V end was cut by 6 bases, the J end by 4 bases, with 9 bases between. CDR1 is LGHDT and CDR2 is YNNKEL in the germline V gene (reference sequence).

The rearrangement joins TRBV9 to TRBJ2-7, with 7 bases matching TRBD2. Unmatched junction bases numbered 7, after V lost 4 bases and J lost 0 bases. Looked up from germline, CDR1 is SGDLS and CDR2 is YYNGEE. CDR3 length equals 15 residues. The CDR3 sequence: CASSPWGGNSYEQYF. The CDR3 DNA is TGTGCCAGCAGCCCGTGGGGGGGGAACTCCTACGAGCAGTACTTC.

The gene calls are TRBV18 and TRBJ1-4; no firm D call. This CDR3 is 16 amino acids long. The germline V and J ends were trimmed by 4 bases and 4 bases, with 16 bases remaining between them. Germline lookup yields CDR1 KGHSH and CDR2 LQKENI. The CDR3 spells CASSRRPYRGNEKLFF. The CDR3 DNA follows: TGTGCCAGCTCACGAAGACCATACCGAGGTAATGAAAAACTGTTTTTT.

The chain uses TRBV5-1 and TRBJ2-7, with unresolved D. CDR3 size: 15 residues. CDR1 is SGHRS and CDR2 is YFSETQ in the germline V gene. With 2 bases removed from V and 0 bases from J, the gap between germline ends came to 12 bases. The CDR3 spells CASSFQESFSYEQYF. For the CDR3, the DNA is TGCGCCAGCAGCTTTCAGGAAAGTTTCTCCTACGAGCAGTACTTC. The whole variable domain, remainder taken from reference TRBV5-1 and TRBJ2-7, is KAGVTQTPRYLIKTRGQQVTLSCSPISGHRSVSWYQQTPGQGLQFLFEYFSETQRNKGNFPGRFSGRQFSNSRSEMNVSTLELGDSALYLCASSFQESFSYEQYFGPGTRLTVT.

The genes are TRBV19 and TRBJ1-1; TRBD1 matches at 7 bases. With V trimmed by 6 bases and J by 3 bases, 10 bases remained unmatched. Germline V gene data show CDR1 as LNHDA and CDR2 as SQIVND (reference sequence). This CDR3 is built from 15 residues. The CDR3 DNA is TGTGCCAGTAGGATAAGACAGGGTGGGCACACTGAAGCTTTCTTT. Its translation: CASRIRQGGHTEAFF.

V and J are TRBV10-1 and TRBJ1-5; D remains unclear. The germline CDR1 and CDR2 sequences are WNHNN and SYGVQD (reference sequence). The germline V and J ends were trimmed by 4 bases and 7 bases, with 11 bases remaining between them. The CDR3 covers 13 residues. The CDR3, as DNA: TGCGCCAGCAGTGCAGTGGAGGAACAGCCCCAGCATTTT. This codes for CASSAVEEQPQHF.

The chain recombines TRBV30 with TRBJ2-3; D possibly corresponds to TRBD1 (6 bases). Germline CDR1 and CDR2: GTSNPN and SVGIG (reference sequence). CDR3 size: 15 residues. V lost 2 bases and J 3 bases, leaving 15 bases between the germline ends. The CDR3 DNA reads TGTGCCTGGAGTTATCCAGGGGTCTGGACAGATACGCAGTATTTT. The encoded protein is CAWSYPGVWTDTQYF.

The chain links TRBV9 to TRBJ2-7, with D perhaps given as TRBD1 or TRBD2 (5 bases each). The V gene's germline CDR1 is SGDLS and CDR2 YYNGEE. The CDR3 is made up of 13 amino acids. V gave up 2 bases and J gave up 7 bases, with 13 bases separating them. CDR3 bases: TGTGCCAGCAGCGTTCGGGACCTATCAGAGCAGTACTTC. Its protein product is CASSVRDLSEQYF.

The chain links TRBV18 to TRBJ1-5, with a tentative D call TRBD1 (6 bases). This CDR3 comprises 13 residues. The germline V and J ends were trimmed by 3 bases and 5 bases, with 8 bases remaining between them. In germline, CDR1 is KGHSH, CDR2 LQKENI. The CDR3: CASSPEGDQPQHF. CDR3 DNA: TGTGCCAGCTCACCCGAGGGGGATCAGCCCCAGCATTTT.

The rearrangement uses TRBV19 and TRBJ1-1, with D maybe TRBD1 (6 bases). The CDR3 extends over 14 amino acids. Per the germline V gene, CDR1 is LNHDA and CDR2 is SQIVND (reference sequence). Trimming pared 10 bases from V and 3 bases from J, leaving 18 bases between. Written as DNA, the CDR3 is TGTGCCACCAGAAACAGGGCTGGGGACACTGAAGCTTTCTTT. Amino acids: CATRNRAGDTEAFF.

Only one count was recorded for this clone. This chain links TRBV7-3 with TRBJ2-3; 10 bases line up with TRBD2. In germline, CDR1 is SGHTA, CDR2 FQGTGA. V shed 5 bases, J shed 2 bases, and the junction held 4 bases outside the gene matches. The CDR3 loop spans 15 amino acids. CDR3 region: CASSRAGGSTDTQYF. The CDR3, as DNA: TGTGCCAGCAGCCGAGCGGGGGGGTCCACAGATACGCAGTATTTT.

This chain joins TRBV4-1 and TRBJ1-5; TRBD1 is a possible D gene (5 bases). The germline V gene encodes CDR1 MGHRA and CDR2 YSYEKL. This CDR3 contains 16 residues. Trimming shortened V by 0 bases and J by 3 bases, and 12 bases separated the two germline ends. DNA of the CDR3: TGCGCCAGCAGCCAAGACCCGGGGCGGAACAATCAGCCCCAGCATTTT. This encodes CASSQDPGRNNQPQHF.

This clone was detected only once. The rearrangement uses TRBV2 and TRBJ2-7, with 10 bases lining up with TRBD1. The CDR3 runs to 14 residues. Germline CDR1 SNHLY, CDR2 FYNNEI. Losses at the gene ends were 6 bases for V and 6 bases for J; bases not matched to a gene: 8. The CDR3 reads CASRTKTGGIEQYF. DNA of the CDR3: TGTGCCAGCAGAACCAAGACAGGGGGCATCGAGCAGTACTTC.